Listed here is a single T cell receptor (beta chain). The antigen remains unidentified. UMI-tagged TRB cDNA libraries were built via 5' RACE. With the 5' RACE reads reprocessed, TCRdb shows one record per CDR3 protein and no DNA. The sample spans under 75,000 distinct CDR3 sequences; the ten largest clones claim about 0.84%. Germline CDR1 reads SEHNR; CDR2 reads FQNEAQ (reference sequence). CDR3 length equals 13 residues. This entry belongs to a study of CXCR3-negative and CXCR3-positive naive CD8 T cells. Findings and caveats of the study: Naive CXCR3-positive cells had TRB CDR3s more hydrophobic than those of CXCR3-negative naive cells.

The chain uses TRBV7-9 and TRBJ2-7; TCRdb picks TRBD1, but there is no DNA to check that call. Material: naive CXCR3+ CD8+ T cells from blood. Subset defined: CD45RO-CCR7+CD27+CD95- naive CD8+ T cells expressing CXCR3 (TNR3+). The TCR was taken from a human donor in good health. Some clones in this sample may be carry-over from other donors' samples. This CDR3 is CASSPWGAHEQYF.